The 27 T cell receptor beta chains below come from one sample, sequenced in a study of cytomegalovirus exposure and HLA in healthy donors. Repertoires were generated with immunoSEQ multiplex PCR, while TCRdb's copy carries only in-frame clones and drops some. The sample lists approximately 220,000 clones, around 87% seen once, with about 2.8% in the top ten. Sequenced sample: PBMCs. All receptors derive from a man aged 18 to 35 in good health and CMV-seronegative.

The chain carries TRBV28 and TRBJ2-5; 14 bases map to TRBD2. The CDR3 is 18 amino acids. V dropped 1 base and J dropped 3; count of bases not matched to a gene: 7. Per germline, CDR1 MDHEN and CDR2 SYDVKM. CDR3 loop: CASSLFGTSGSGEETQYF. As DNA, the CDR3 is TGTGCCAGCAGTTTATTCGGGACTAGCGGGAGTGGAGAAGAGACCCAGTACTTC.

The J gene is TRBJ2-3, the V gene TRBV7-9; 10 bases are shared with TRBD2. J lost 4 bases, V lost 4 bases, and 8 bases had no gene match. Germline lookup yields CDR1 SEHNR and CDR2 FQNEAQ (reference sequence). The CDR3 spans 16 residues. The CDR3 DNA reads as TGTGCCAGCAGCTACCTAGCGGGAGTTCATTCAGATACGCAGTATTTT. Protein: CASSYLAGVHSDTQYF.

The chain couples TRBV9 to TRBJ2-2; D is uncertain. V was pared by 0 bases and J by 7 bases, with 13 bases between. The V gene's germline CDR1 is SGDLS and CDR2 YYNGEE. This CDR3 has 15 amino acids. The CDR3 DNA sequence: TGTGCCAGCAGCGTAGCGGCGCAGACTGACGGGGAGCTGTTTTTT. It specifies CASSVAAQTDGELFF.

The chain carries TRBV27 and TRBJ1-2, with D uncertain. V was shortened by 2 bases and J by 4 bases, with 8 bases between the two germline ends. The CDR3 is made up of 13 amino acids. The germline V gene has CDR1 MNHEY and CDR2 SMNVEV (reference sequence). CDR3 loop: CASSLDGTYGYTF. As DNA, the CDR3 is TGTGCCAGCAGTTTAGATGGCACCTATGGCTACACCTTC.

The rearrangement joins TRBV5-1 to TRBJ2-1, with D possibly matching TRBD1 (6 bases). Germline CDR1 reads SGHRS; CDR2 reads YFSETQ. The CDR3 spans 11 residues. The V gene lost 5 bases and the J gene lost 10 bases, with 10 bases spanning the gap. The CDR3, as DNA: TGCGCCAGCAGATTCGGACAGGAGCAGTTCTTC. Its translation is CASRFGQEQFF. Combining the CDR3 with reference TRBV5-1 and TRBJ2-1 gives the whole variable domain KAGVTQTPRYLIKTRGQQVTLSCSPISGHRSVSWYQQTPGQGLQFLFEYFSETQRNKGNFPGRFSGRQFSNSRSEMNVSTLELGDSALYLCASRFGQEQFFGPGTRLTVL.

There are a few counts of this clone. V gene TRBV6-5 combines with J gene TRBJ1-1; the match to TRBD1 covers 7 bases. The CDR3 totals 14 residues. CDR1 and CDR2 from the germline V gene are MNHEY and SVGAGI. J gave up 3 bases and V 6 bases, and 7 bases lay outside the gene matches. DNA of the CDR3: TGTGCCAGCAGGACCACGACAGGGCACACTGAAGCTTTCTTT. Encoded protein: CASRTTTGHTEAFF.

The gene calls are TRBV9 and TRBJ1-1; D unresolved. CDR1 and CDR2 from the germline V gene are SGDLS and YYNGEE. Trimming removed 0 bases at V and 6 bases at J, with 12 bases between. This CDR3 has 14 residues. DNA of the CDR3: TGTGCCAGCAGCGTAGCTGGGAGGGTGTCTGAAGCTTTCTTT. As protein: CASSVAGRVSEAFF.

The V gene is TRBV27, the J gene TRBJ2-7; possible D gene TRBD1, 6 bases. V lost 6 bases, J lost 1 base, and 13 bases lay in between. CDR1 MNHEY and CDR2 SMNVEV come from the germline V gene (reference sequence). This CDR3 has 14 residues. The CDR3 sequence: CASSHMTGSYEQYF. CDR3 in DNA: TGTGCCAGCAGCCACATGACAGGTTCCTACGAGCAGTACTTC.

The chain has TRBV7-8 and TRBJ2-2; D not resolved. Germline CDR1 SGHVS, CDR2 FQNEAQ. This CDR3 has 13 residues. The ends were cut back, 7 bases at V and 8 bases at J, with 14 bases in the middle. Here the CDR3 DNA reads TGTGCCAGCACTGGCAGGTCAGAGGGGGAGCTGTTTTTT. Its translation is CASTGRSEGELFF.

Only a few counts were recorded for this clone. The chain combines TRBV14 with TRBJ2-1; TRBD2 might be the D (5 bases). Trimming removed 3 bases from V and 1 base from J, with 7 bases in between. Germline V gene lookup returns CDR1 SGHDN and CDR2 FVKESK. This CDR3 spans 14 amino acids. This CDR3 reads CASSHSGSYNEQFF. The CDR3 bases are TGTGCCAGCAGCCACAGCGGTTCCTACAATGAGCAGTTCTTC.

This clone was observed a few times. The chain's CDR3 is CASSSGTSSGNTIYF. The CDR3 region has the DNA TGCGCCAGCAGCTCCGGGACAAGCTCTGGAAACACCATATATTTT. This sequence joins TRBV5-1 and TRBJ1-3; perhaps TRBD1 as D (6 bases). The CDR3 runs to 15 residues. Germline V CDR1 and CDR2: SGHRS, YFSETQ. The V end was cut by 3 bases, the J end by 0 bases, with 10 bases between.

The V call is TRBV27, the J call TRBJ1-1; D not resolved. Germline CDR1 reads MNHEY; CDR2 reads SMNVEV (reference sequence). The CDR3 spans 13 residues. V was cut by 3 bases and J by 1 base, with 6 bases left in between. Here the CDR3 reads CASSFTRNTEAFF. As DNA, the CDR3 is TGTGCCAGCAGTTTCACTAGGAACACTGAAGCTTTCTTT.

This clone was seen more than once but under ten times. CDR3 sequence reads: CASSQAGHNTGELFF. The CDR3 DNA sequence: TGCGCCAGCAGCCAAGCTGGACACAACACCGGGGAGCTGTTTTTT. J is TRBJ2-2 and V is TRBV4-1, with D maybe TRBD1 (5 bases). V shed 1 base and J shed 2 bases, with 8 bases lying between them. Germline V CDR1 and CDR2: MGHRA, YSYEKL. This CDR3 is built from 15 residues.

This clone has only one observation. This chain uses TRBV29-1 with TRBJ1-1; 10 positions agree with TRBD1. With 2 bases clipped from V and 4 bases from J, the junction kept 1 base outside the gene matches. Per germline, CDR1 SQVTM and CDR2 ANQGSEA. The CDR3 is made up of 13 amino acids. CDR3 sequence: CSVERTGGTEAFF. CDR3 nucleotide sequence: TGCAGCGTTGAACGGACAGGGGGCACTGAAGCTTTCTTT.

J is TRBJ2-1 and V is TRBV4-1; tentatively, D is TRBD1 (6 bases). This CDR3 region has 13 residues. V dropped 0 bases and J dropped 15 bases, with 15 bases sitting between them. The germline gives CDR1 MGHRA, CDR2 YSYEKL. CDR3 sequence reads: CASSQEEQGSLFF. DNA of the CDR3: TGCGCCAGCAGCCAAGAGGAACAGGGCTCTCTGTTCTTC.

The CDR3 coding sequence is TGTGCCACCGCGGGACAGAGCACAGATACGCAGTATTTT. It yields the protein CATAGQSTDTQYF. The J gene is TRBJ2-3, the V gene TRBV2; weak D call: TRBD1 (7 bases). The germline V gene encodes CDR1 SNHLY and CDR2 FYNNEI. V lost 10 bases and J lost 0, with 11 bases in between. This CDR3 comprises 13 residues. Complete variable domain (other parts from reference TRBV2 and TRBJ2-3): EPEVTQTPSHQVTQMGQEVILRCVPISNHLYFYWYRQILGQKVEFLVSFYNNEISEKSEIFDDQFSVERPDGSNFTLKIRSTKLEDSAMYFCATAGQSTDTQYFGPGTRLTVL.

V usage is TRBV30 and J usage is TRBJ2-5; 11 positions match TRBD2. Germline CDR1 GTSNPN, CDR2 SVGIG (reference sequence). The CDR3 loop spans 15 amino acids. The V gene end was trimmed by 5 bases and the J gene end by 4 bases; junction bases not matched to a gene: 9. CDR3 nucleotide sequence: TGTGCCTGGGACACAATAGCGGGAGGGCCAGAGACCCAGTACTTC. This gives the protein CAWDTIAGGPETQYF.

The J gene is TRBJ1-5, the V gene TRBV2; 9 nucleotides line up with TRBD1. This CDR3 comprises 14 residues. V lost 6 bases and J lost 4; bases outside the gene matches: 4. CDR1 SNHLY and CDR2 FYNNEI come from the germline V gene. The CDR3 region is CASSTGQGNQPQHF. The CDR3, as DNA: TGTGCCAGCAGCACGGGACAGGGTAATCAGCCCCAGCATTTT.

CDR3 in DNA: TGTGCCACAGGACGGGGGTTTGGGGAGCAGTACTTC. It yields the protein CATGRGFGEQYF. The genes are TRBV9 and TRBJ2-7; D may be TRBD2 (6 bases). Germline V gene sequence: CDR1 SGDLS, CDR2 YYNGEE. V shed 9 bases and J shed 7 bases, with 17 bases lying between them. The CDR3 has 12 amino acids.

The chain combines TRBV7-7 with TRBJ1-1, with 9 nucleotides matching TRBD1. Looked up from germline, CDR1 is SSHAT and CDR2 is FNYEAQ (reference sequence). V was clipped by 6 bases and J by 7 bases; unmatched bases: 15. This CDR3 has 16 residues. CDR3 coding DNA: TGTGCCAGCAGACCCGGGACAGGGCGAATCGGTGGTGAAGCTTTCTTT. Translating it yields CASRPGTGRIGGEAFF.

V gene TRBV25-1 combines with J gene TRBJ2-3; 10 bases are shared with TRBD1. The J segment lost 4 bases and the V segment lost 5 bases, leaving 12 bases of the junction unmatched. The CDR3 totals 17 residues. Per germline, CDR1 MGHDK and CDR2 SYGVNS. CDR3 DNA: TGTGCCAGCAGTCCAACGGAGGGGACAGGGGCCGCAGATACGCAGTATTTT. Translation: CASSPTEGTGAADTQYF.

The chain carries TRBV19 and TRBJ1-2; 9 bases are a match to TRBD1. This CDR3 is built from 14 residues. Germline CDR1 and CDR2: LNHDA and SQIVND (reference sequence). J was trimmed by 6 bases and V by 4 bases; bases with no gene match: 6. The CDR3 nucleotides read TGTGCCAGTAGTAGAGGGACAGGGCGTGATGGCTACACCTTC. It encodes CASSRGTGRDGYTF.

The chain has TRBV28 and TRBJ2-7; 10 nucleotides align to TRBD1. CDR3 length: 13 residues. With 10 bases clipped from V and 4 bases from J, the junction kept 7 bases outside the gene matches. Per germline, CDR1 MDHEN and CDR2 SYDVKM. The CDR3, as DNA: TGTGCCACCACGGGACAGGGGTTGTACGAGCAGTACTTC. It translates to CATTGQGLYEQYF.

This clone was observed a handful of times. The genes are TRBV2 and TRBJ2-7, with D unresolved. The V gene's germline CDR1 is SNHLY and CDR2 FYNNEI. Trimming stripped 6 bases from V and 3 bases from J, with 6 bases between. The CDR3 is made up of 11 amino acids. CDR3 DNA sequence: TGTGCCAGCAGGTTAATCTACGAGCAGTACTTC. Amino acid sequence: CASRLIYEQYF.

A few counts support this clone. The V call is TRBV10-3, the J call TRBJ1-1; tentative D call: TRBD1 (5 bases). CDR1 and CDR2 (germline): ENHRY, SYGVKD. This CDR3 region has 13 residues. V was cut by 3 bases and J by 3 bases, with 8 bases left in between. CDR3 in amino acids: CAISDQGYTEAFF. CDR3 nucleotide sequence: TGTGCCATCAGTGACCAGGGATACACTGAAGCTTTCTTT.

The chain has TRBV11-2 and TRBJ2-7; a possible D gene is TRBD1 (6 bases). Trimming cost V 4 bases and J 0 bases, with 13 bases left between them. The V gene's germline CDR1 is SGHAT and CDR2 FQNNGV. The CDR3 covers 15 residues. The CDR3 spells CASSSRQVPSYEQYF. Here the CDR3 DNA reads TGTGCCAGCAGCTCTCGACAGGTACCCTCCTACGAGCAGTACTTC.

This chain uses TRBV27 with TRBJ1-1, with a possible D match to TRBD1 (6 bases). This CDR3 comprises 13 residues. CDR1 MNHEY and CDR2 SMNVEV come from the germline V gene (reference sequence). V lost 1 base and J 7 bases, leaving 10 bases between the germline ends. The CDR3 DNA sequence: TGTGCCAGCAGTTTATTGGGCAGGGGTGAAGCTTTCTTT. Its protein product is CASSLLGRGEAFF.